The 3 T cell receptor beta chains listed next were all sequenced from one sample in a study of CD8 T cells in ankylosing spondylitis. Study results and limitations: Typical of ankylosing spondylitis blood, it appeared, was a TCR beta motif of fewer than ten highly homologous variants.

TCRdb analysed the 5' RACE reads with MiXCR anew, one entry per CDR3 protein. This table holds roughly 400,000 distinct CDR3 sequences, about a fifth found once. These TCRs' antigens remain unknown. The sequenced sample consisted of blood, either unsorted or a sorted T cell fraction (not recorded which). The receptors derive from a male donor with ankylosing spondylitis.

This clonotype was found a few times. V gene TRBV2 combines with J gene TRBJ1-1, with 7 bases aligning to TRBD1. CDR1 is SNHLY, CDR2 FYNNEI, per germline. This CDR3 is 14 amino acids long. V dropped 5 bases and J dropped 4; count of bases not matched to a gene: 7. The CDR3 is CASSTYRGGTEAFF. CDR3 nucleotide sequence: TGTGCCAGCAGTACTTACAGGGGAGGCACTGAAGCTTTCTTT.

This clonotype has just a few counts. This chain uses TRBV2 with TRBJ2-3, with D uncertain. The CDR3 has 12 amino acids. Per the germline V gene, CDR1 is SNHLY and CDR2 is FYNNEI. Trimming removed 4 bases from V and 2 bases from J, with 4 bases in between. This CDR3 is CASSVVTDTQYF. Written as DNA, the CDR3 is TGTGCCAGCAGTGTTGTCACAGATACGCAGTATTTT.

The rearrangement joins TRBV7-9 to TRBJ2-3; 9 nucleotides line up with TRBD2. This CDR3 has 15 amino acids. The V segment lost 5 bases and the J segment 3 bases; nucleotides outside the gene matches: 6. CDR1 is SEHNR and CDR2 is FQNEAQ in the germline V gene (reference sequence). The CDR3 here is CASSPAGGPTDTQYF. For the CDR3, the DNA is TGTGCCAGCAGCCCCGCGGGAGGGCCGACAGATACGCAGTATTTT.